This TCR beta chain derives from a study of vaccination and CD4 T cells after COVID-19. Concerning this clonotype: Its matching antigen is unknown.

The Oncomine TCR Beta short-read assay was applied to DNA of cultured CD4+ T cells. Each CDR3 protein gets one entry after TCRdb re-called the PCR reads with MiXCR. The sample has 15,000 to 18,000 distinct CDR3 sequences, about 39% seen once; the top ten hold around 5.2%. This CDR3 spans 14 amino acids. Specified treatment: roughly 11-day PBMC culture with coronavirus spike peptide pools or control peptides (ViraFEST assay). The clonotype comes from a human donor who had recovered from COVID-19. Source: CD4+ T cells from blood, cultured in vitro, taken before SARS-CoV-2 vaccination. J is TRBJ2-5 and V is TRBV12-1; the table gives TRBD2 as D, unverified against the DNA. TRBV12-1 is recorded as a pseudogene. CDR3 nucleotides: TGTGCCAGCAGCCCCCAGGCTAGCAAAGAGACCCAGTACTTC. It is translated as CASSPQASKETQYF.